This paragraph covers one TCR beta chain sequence. Its cognate antigen is unknown. The data are from a study of shared clonotypes between healthy human individuals. Overall study: Aged 18 to 49, the donors were two women and three men.

The germline CDR1 and CDR2 sequences are DFQATT and SNEGSKA (reference sequence). V lost 6 bases and J 7 bases, leaving 9 bases between the germline ends. The CDR3 covers 10 residues. The repertoire was sequenced with immunoSEQ multiplex PCR; TCRdb's copy has only in-frame clones and lacks some. The repertoire includes millions of clones, 93% of them detected once, and about 0.39% sits in the top ten. Study-wide results and limits: The small donor group covered limited genetic and exposure diversity.

The clonotype was recovered from a man in his late teens or twenties in good health. Some clones in this sample may be carry-over from other donors' samples. Sequenced material: naive CD4+ T cells from PBMCs. Sample subset: CD45RA+ positively selected. This chain connects TRBV20-1 to TRBJ2-5; no clear D gene. The CDR3 is CSATRGTQYF. For the CDR3, the DNA is TGCAGTGCCACCCGCGGGACCCAGTACTTC.